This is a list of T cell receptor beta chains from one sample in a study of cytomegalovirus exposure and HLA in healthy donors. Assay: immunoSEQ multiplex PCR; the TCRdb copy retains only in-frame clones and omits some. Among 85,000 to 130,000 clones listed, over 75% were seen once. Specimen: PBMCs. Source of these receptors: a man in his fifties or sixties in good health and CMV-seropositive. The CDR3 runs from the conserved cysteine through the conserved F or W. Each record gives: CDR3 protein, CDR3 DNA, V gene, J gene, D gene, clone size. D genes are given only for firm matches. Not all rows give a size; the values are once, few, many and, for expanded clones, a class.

cdr3_aa: CASSLAQSTDTQYF
cdr3_nt: TGCGCCAGCAGCTTGGCACAGAGCACAGATACGCAGTATTTT
v_call: TRBV5-1
j_call: TRBJ2-3
d_call: -
clone_size: once

cdr3_aa: CASSLVAGSDTQYF
cdr3_nt: TGTGCCAGCAGCTTAGTAGCGGGGTCAGATACGCAGTATTTT
v_call: TRBV7-2
j_call: TRBJ2-3
d_call: TRBD2
clone_size: -

cdr3_aa: CSGQGGRSAEAFF
cdr3_nt: TGCAGCGGACAGGGAGGAAGATCCGCTGAAGCTTTCTTT
v_call: TRBV29-1
j_call: TRBJ1-1
d_call: TRBD1
clone_size: -

cdr3_aa: CASSPRTGVGETQYF
cdr3_nt: TGCGCCAGCAGTCCGCGGACAGGGGTCGGAGAGACCCAGTACTTC
v_call: TRBV10-1
j_call: TRBJ2-5
d_call: TRBD1
clone_size: -

cdr3_aa: CASSLQGAETQYF
cdr3_nt: TGTGCCAGCAGCTTACAGGGGGCAGAGACCCAGTACTTC
v_call: TRBV5-4
j_call: TRBJ2-5
d_call: TRBD1
clone_size: -

cdr3_aa: CASSEPPRTGNNEQFF
cdr3_nt: TGTGCCAGCAGCGAACCTCCTCGGACTGGAAACAATGAGCAGTTCTTC
v_call: TRBV6-1
j_call: TRBJ2-1
d_call: -
clone_size: -

cdr3_aa: CASSPSGGPLYGYTF
cdr3_nt: TGTGCCAGCTCACCTTCAGGGGGCCCCCTCTATGGCTACACCTTC
v_call: TRBV18
j_call: TRBJ1-2
d_call: TRBD1
clone_size: -

cdr3_aa: CASLSQGNTGELFF
cdr3_nt: TGTGCCAGCCTCTCGCAGGGAAACACCGGGGAGCTGTTTTTT
v_call: TRBV19
j_call: TRBJ2-2
d_call: -
clone_size: -

cdr3_aa: CASSGLAGGPADTQYF
cdr3_nt: TGTGCCAGCAGTGGTCTAGCGGGGGGGCCAGCAGATACGCAGTATTTT
v_call: TRBV6-4
j_call: TRBJ2-3
d_call: TRBD2
clone_size: -

cdr3_aa: CASSHGRNTGELFF
cdr3_nt: TGCGCCAGCAGCCATGGCAGGAACACCGGGGAGCTGTTTTTT
v_call: TRBV4-1
j_call: TRBJ2-2
d_call: -
clone_size: -

cdr3_aa: CASTQQGNGYTF
cdr3_nt: TGTGCCAGCACCCAACAGGGAAATGGCTACACCTTC
v_call: TRBV6-5
j_call: TRBJ1-2
d_call: -
clone_size: many

cdr3_aa: CAGRDRSSYEQYF
cdr3_nt: TGTGCCGGCCGGGACAGAAGCTCCTACGAGCAGTACTTC
v_call: TRBV10-3
j_call: TRBJ2-7
d_call: TRBD1
clone_size: -

cdr3_aa: CASSPQGAYSPLHF
cdr3_nt: TGTGCCAGTAGTCCACAGGGGGCGTATTCACCCCTCCACTTT
v_call: TRBV19
j_call: TRBJ1-6
d_call: TRBD1
clone_size: -

cdr3_aa: CASSQEGGSGGGEQYF
cdr3_nt: TGTGCCAGCAGCCAAGAAGGAGGTAGCGGGGGGGGCGAGCAGTACTTC
v_call: TRBV4-2
j_call: TRBJ2-7
d_call: TRBD2
clone_size: -

cdr3_aa: CASSAPLAGGPGEQFF
cdr3_nt: TGTGCCAGCAGCGCCCCATTAGCGGGGGGGCCTGGTGAGCAGTTCTTC
v_call: TRBV7-9
j_call: TRBJ2-1
d_call: TRBD2
clone_size: once

cdr3_aa: CASARGQAQETQYF
cdr3_nt: TGTGCCAGCGCCCGTGGGCAGGCCCAAGAGACCCAGTACTTC
v_call: TRBV6-1
j_call: TRBJ2-5
d_call: -
clone_size: -

cdr3_aa: CASTHRGLGSYEQYF
cdr3_nt: TGTGCCAGCACCCATAGGGGGCTTGGCTCCTACGAGCAGTACTTC
v_call: TRBV28
j_call: TRBJ2-7
d_call: TRBD1
clone_size: -

cdr3_aa: CASSGGAYGYTF
cdr3_nt: TGTGCCAGCAGTGGGGGGGCTTATGGCTACACCTTC
v_call: TRBV6-5
j_call: TRBJ1-2
d_call: -
clone_size: few

cdr3_aa: CASSSGAYGYTF
cdr3_nt: TGTGCCAGCAGTTCAGGGGCCTATGGCTACACCTTC
v_call: TRBV7-9
j_call: TRBJ1-2
d_call: -
clone_size: -

cdr3_aa: CASRGKGSNYGYTF
cdr3_nt: TGTGCCAGTAGGGGGAAGGGGTCTAACTATGGCTACACCTTC
v_call: TRBV19
j_call: TRBJ1-2
d_call: -
clone_size: -

cdr3_aa: CASSLRGQAYGYTF
cdr3_nt: TGTGCCAGCAGTTTAAGAGGGCAGGCCTACGGCTACACCTTC
v_call: TRBV28
j_call: TRBJ1-2
d_call: -
clone_size: -

cdr3_aa: CASTIVPGGLSYEQYF
cdr3_nt: TGCGCCAGCACCATCGTTCCGGGGGGCCTCTCCTACGAGCAGTACTTC
v_call: TRBV5-1
j_call: TRBJ2-7
d_call: -
clone_size: -